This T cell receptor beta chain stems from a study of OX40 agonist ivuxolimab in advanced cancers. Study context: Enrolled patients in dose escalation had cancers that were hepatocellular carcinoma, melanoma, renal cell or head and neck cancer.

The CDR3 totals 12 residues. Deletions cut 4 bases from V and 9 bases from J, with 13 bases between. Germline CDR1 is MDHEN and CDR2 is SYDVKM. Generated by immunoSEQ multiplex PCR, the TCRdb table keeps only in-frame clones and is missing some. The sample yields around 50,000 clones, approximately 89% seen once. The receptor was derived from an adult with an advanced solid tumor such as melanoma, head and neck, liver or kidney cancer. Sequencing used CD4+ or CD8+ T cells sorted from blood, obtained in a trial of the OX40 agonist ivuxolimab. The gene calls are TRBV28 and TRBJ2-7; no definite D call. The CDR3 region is CASSSKGRVQYF. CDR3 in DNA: TGTGCCAGCAGTTCTAAGGGTAGGGTGCAGTACTTC.